These 5 T cell receptor beta chains came from one sample sequenced in a study of T cells expressing NK-cell markers. Using the 5' RACE reads, TCRdb records one entry per CDR3 protein without DNA. There are some 150,000 distinct CDR3 sequences in the sample, with 12% held by the top ten. The material sequenced was blood T cells: a sorted CD56 or NKG2C T cell subset, CD4+ or CD8+ T cells, or bulk PBMC T cells (not recorded which). The receptors were gathered from a man between 18 and 29 years old in good health.

J is TRBJ2-5 and V is TRBV29-1. The CDR3 spans 11 residues. Germline V lookup: CDR1 SQVTM, CDR2 ANQGSEA. CDR3 sequence reads: CSVVVEETQYF. Filled out from reference TRBV29-1 and TRBJ2-5, the complete variable domain reads SAVISQKPSRDICQRGTSLTIQCQVDSQVTMMFWYRQQPGQSLTLIATANQGSEATYESGFVIDKFPISRPNLTFSTLTVSNMSPEDSSIYLCSVVVEETQYFGPGTRLLVL.

The CDR3 loop is CASTLREAGGDTQYF. The chain uses TRBV6-2 or TRBV6-3 and TRBJ2-3; the D call from TCRdb, TRBD2, cannot be confirmed without DNA. Germline V CDR1 and CDR2: MNHEY, SVGEGT. The CDR3 is 15 amino acids.

The chain joins TRBV5-1 to TRBJ2-3; with no DNA, the TCRdb D assignment of TRBD2 cannot be verified. The germline V gene has CDR1 SGHRS and CDR2 YFSETQ. The CDR3 extends over 17 amino acids. This CDR3 reads CASSLEAGLAGTDTQYF.

This sequence joins TRBV4-2 and TRBJ1-1. Per germline, CDR1 LGHNA and CDR2 YNFKEQ. The CDR3 extends over 18 amino acids. This CDR3 is CASSPHGTEGNLDTEAFF.

V is TRBV7-6 and J is TRBJ2-1; TCRdb's assignment of TRBD2 cannot be checked, as there is no DNA. The CDR3 contains 18 residues. Germline loops: CDR1 SGHVS, CDR2 FNYEAQ. The CDR3 loop is CASSLDGLAGASYNEQFF.